One sample yielded the 16 T cell receptor beta chains listed below, sequenced in a study of human T cells and chemical hapten exposure. One entry per CDR3 protein results from TCRdb running MiXCR on the RACE reads. The sample lists around 76,000 distinct CDR3 sequences, 12% seen once, with roughly 3.6% in the top ten. Sample time point: patch test 1, 2 weeks after DPC sensitization. Treatment defined: therapeutic diphenylcyclopropenone sensitization with weekly scalp DPC. The sample was whole blood, taken in connection with sensitization to the hapten diphenylcyclopropenone (DPC). The source of these receptors is a woman aged 55-70 years with alopecia areata. Some clones in this sample may be carry-over from other donors' samples.

This clonotype has more than one count but fewer than ten. The chain has TRBV4-2 and TRBJ2-1, with D tentatively TRBD1 or TRBD2 (5 bases each). V was clipped by 0 bases and J by 3 bases, with 12 bases between them. This CDR3 has 16 amino acids. Germline V gives CDR1 LGHNA, CDR2 YNFKEQ. CDR3 residues: CASSQDEGGGYNEQFF. In DNA form, the CDR3 reads TGTGCCAGCAGCCAAGATGAGGGTGGGGGCTACAATGAGCAGTTCTTC.

This chain joins TRBV12-3 or TRBV12-4 and TRBJ1-5; a possible D gene is TRBD1 (5 bases). The CDR3 spans 16 residues. Trimming took 3 bases from V and 5 from J, leaving 17 bases between them. DNA for the CDR3: TGTGCCAGCAGTTTCTGGGGGGTACTAGCGGATCAGCCCCAGCATTTT. It yields the protein CASSFWGVLADQPQHF.

In its sample, this clonotype was seen many times. The CDR3, as DNA: TGTGCCAGCAGCTTAGCGTGGGGGGCACAAGAGACCCAGTACTTC. This codes for CASSLAWGAQETQYF. V and J are TRBV7-6 and TRBJ2-5; D might be TRBD1 or TRBD2, each matching 6 bases. Germline CDR1 and CDR2: SGHVS and FNYEAQ. The germline V and J ends were trimmed by 0 bases and 2 bases, with 10 bases remaining between them. This CDR3 has 15 amino acids.

This clonotype was recorded many times. V gene TRBV30 combines with J gene TRBJ2-1; D is perhaps TRBD2 (6 bases). The V gene lost 8 bases and the J gene lost 4 bases, with 15 bases spanning the gap. There are 13 residues in the CDR3. Germline V CDR1 and CDR2: GTSNPN, SVGIG (reference sequence). CDR3 protein: CARSGGVYNEQFF. CDR3 nucleotide sequence: TGTGCCAGATCTGGCGGGGTATACAATGAGCAGTTCTTC.

On this clonotype: A read error may produce the germline difference seen at one junction end. The chain carries TRBV29-1 and TRBJ1-1; possibly TRBD1 for D (6 bases). This CDR3 contains 11 residues. Germline loops: CDR1 SQVTM, CDR2 ANQGSEA. The CDR3 region is CSVDWDTEAFF. The CDR3 DNA reads as TGCAGCGTTGATTGGGACACCGAAGCTTTCTTT.

This clonotype was counted ten times or more. J is TRBJ2-5 and V is TRBV6-1; D not certain. The CDR3 contains 10 residues. Germline CDR1 is MNHNS and CDR2 is SASEGT. Trimming shortened V by 10 bases and J by 7 bases, and 10 bases separated the two germline ends. Here the CDR3 DNA reads TGTGCCACAGGCGTAATGACCCAGTACTTC. This codes for CATGVMTQYF.

This clonotype came up a few times. CDR3 residues: CSVATATNTEAFF. Here the CDR3 DNA reads TGCAGCGTTGCGACGGCAACGAACACTGAAGCTTTCTTT. V gene TRBV29-1 combines with J gene TRBJ1-1; the D is unclear. CDR1 is SQVTM, CDR2 ANQGSEA, per germline. CDR3 length: 13 residues. Trimming removed 4 bases from V and 1 base from J, with 10 bases in between.

In this sample, this clonotype turned up a few times. This chain joins TRBV29-1 and TRBJ2-5, with 7 nucleotides matching TRBD2. After removal of 7 bases from V and 5 bases from J, the junction contained 4 bases not matched to a gene. Germline lookup yields CDR1 SQVTM and CDR2 ANQGSEA. The length of the CDR3 is 11 residues. DNA for the CDR3: TGCAGCGCTGGGGGGGAGGAGACCCAGTACTTC. Protein product: CSAGGEETQYF.

This clonotype was counted ten times or more. The chain uses TRBV12-3 or TRBV12-4 and TRBJ2-5; D could derive from TRBD1 or TRBD2 (6 bases each). Trimming left V 2 bases short and J 4 bases short, with 11 bases between. The CDR3 is 14 residues long. CDR3 sequence reads: CASSLTGTGETQYF. The CDR3 coding sequence is TGTGCCAGCAGTTTAACAGGGACTGGAGAGACCCAGTACTTC.

This clonotype was counted ten times or more. The chain combines TRBV13 with TRBJ2-3, with D perhaps TRBD1 (6 bases). The germline V gene encodes CDR1 PRHDT and CDR2 FYEKMQ (reference sequence). This CDR3 has 14 amino acids. V was trimmed by 5 bases and J by 3 bases, leaving 12 bases between them. This chain's CDR3 is CASSTRQATDTQYF. The CDR3 region has the DNA TGTGCCAGCAGCACAAGACAGGCTACAGATACGCAGTATTTT.

This clonotype came up a few times. V and J are TRBV6-5 and TRBJ2-1, with D possibly TRBD1 on 6 matching bases. The V gene lost 5 bases and the J gene lost 9 bases, with 11 bases spanning the gap. CDR3 length: 12 amino acids. CDR1 and CDR2 from the germline V gene are MNHEY and SVGAGI. The CDR3 protein is CASSHQGSEQFF. The CDR3 DNA sequence: TGTGCCAGCAGTCACCAGGGGAGTGAGCAGTTCTTC.

The chain carries TRBV7-2 and TRBJ2-1; D gene unclear. Trimming pared 2 bases from V and 8 bases from J, leaving 16 bases between. CDR3 length equals 15 residues. Germline CDR1 and CDR2: SGHTA and FQGNSA. The DNA of the CDR3 is TGTGCCAGCAGCTTATACGGCGCGGTTGGGGATGAGCAGTTCTTC. Its translation is CASSLYGAVGDEQFF.

A few counts support this clonotype. This chain connects TRBV29-1 to TRBJ1-4; the D gene is possibly TRBD1 (6 bases). The germline V gene encodes CDR1 SQVTM and CDR2 ANQGSEA. Trimming cost V 4 bases and J 2 bases, with 8 bases left between them. The CDR3 runs to 13 residues. Here the CDR3 reads CSVARGTNEKLFF. CDR3 DNA: TGCAGCGTTGCCAGGGGTACTAATGAAAAACTGTTTTTT.

This clonotype showed up just a few times. The CDR3 DNA is TGTGCCAGCAGCCCCAGCGCTAGCGGGGGGCCCTACGAGCAGTACTTC. It encodes CASSPSASGGPYEQYF. The chain has TRBV7-6 and TRBJ2-7; 11 bases fit TRBD2. The V and J ends lost 5 bases and 2 bases, in that order; junction bases with no gene match: 8. Per germline, CDR1 SGHVS and CDR2 FNYEAQ. The CDR3 has 16 amino acids.

This chain links TRBV2 with TRBJ2-3; D might be TRBD2 (7 bases). The CDR3 runs 20 residues. Germline V CDR1 and CDR2: SNHLY, FYNNEI. Trimming stripped 6 bases from V and 2 bases from J, with 30 bases between. The CDR3 region is CASSRRGGGGTWTYTDTQYF. The CDR3 nucleotides are TGTGCCAGCAGCCGACGGGGAGGCGGGGGCACTTGGACCTACACAGATACGCAGTATTTT.

A word on this clonotype: It may be a read error: a sequence one base away is much more abundant. V is TRBV19 and J is TRBJ2-4; D gene ambiguous. V gave up 3 bases and J gave up 6 bases, with 12 bases separating them. CDR1 and CDR2 from the germline V gene are LNHDA and SQIVND (reference sequence). The CDR3 totals 14 residues. This CDR3 reads CASSILAEANIQYF. CDR3 sequence (DNA): TGTGCCAGTAGTATCCTGGCTGAGGCAAACATTCAGTACTTC.